This paragraph reports one T cell receptor beta chain. Its target is unknown. This entry is derived from a study of identical twins. General study points: A partial confounding effect on zero-insertion analyses could come from invariant MAIT and iNKT cells. Memory repertoires lacked the insertion deficit that abundant cord blood beta clonotypes showed.

The CDR3 spans 15 residues. The ends were cut back, 3 bases at V and 0 bases at J, with 11 bases in the middle. Germline loops: CDR1 SGDLS, CDR2 YYNGEE. Template switching (which added a universal primer site) was used, and cDNA carried unique molecular identifiers. From the 5' RACE reads, TCRdb called clonotypes with MiXCR, one entry per CDR3 protein. The sample carries a few hundred thousand distinct CDR3 sequences, roughly 9% recorded once. Sequenced material: naive T cells sorted from blood. This receptor was obtained from a woman in her forties or fifties in good health. The chain couples TRBV9 to TRBJ2-3, with D possibly being TRBD2 (6 bases). CDR3 region: CASSGIADSTDTQYF. The CDR3 coding sequence is TGTGCCAGCAGCGGAATAGCGGACAGCACAGATACGCAGTATTTT.